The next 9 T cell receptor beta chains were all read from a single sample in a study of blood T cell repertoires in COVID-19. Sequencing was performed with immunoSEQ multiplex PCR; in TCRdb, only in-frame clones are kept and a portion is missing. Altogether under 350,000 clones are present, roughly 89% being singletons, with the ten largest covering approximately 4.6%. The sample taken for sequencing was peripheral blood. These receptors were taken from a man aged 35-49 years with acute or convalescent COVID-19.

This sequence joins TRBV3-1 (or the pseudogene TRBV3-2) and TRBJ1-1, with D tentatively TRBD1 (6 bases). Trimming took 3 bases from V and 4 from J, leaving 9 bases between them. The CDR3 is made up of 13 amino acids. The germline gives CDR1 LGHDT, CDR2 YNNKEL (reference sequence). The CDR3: CASSHRDTTEAFF. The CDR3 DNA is TGTGCCAGCAGCCACCGGGACACCACTGAAGCTTTCTTT.

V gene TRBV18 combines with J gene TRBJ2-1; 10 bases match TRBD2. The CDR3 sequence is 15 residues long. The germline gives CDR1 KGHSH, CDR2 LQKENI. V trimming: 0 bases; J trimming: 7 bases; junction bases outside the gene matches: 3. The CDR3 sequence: CASSPPAGGPNEQFF. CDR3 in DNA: TGTGCCAGCTCACCACCAGCGGGGGGGCCGAATGAGCAGTTCTTC.

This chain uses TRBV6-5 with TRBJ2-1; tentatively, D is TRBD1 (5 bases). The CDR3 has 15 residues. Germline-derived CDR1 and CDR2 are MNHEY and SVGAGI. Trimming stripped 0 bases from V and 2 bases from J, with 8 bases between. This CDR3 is CASSYSGHPYNEQFF. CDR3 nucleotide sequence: TGTGCCAGCAGTTACTCGGGGCACCCCTACAATGAGCAGTTCTTC.

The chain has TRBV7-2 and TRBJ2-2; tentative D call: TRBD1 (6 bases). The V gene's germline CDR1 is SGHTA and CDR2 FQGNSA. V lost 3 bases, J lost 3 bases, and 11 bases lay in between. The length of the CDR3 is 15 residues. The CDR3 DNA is TGTGCCAGCAGCTTTAGGGGGACCGACACCGGGGAGCTGTTTTTT. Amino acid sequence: CASSFRGTDTGELFF. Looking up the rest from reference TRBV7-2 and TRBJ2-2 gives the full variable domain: GAGVSQSPSNKVTEKGKDVELRCDPISGHTALYWYRQSLGQGLEFLIYFQGNSAPDKSGLPSDRFSAERTGGSVSTLTIQRTQQEDSAVYLCASSFRGTDTGELFFGEGSRLTVL.

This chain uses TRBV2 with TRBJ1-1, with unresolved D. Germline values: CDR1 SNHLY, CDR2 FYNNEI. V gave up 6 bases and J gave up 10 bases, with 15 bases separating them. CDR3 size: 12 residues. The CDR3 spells CASSAGSARAFF. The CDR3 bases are TGTGCCAGCAGCGCGGGAAGCGCTCGAGCTTTCTTT.

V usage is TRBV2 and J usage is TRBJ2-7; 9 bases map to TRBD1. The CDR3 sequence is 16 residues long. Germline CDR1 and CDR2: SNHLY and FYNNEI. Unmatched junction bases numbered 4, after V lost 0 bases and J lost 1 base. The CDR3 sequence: CASSEASGTGSYEQYF. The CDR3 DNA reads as TGTGCCAGCAGTGAAGCCTCCGGGACAGGGTCCTACGAGCAGTACTTC. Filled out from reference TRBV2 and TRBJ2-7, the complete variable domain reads EPEVTQTPSHQVTQMGQEVILRCVPISNHLYFYWYRQILGQKVEFLVSFYNNEISEKSEIFDDQFSVERPDGSNFTLKIRSTKLEDSAMYFCASSEASGTGSYEQYFGPGTRLTVT.

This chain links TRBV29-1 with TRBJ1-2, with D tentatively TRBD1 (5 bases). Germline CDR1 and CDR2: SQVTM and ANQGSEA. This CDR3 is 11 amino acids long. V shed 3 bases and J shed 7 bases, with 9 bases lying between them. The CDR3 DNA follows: TGCAGCGTTGAGGGGAGGGGTGGCTACACCTTC. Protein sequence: CSVEGRGGYTF.

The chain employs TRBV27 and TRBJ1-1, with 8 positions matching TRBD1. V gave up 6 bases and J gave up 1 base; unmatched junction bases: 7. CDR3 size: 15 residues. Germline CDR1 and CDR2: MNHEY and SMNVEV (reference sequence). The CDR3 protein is CASRLGQGWNTEAFF. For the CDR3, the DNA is TGTGCCAGCAGGCTAGGACAGGGTTGGAACACTGAAGCTTTCTTT.

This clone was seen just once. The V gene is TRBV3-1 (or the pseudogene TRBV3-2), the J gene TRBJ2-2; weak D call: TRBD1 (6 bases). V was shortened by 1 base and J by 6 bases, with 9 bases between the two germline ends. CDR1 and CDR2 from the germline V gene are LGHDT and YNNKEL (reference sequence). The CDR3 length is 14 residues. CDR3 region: CASSQARTAGELFF. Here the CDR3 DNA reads TGTGCCAGCAGCCAAGCAAGGACAGCCGGGGAGCTGTTTTTT.